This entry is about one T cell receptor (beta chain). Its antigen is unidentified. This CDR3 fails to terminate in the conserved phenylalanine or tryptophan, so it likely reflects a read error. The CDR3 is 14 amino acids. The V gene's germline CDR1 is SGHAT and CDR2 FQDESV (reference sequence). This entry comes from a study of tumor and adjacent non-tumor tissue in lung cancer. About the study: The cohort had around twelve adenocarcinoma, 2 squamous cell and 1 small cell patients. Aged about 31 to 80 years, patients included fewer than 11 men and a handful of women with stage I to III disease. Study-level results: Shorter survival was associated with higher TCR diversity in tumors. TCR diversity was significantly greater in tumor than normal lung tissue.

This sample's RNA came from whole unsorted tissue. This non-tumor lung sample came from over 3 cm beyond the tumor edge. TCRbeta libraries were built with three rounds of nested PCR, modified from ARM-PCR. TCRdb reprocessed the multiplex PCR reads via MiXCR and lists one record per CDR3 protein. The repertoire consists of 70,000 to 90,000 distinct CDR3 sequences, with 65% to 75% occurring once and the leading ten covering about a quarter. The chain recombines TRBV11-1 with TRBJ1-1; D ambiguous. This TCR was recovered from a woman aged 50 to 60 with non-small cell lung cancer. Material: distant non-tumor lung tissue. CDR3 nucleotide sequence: TGTACCAGCAGCTTGGAGGAGTTGAACACTGAAGCTTTCATT. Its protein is CTSSLEELNTEAFI.